Listed below are T cell receptor beta chains from one sample, sequenced in a study of tumor-infiltrating lymphocytes in oesophageal squamous cell carcinoma. From the PCR reads, TCRdb called clonotypes with MiXCR, one entry per CDR3 protein. The table records 15,000 to 20,000 distinct CDR3 sequences, 35% to 50% of them present only once. The specimen sequenced was normal esophageal tissue next to the tumor. These receptors were obtained from a male donor with esophageal squamous cell carcinoma. Each CDR3 is given with its conserved first and last residue. A D gene is named only where the DNA matches it firmly. Clone size appears in some rows only: once, few, many, or a class for an expanded clone.

clone size	D gene	V gene	J gene	CDR3 protein	CDR3 DNA
once	TRBD2	TRBV7-2	TRBJ2-3	CASSLVGGLASTDTQYF	TGTGCCAGCAGCTTAGTAGGGGGACTAGCGTCCACAGATACGCAGTATTTT
NA	TRBD2	TRBV20-1	TRBJ2-7	CSAYDPGLARGYEQYF	TGCAGTGCTTACGATCCCGGACTAGCTCGTGGGTACGAGCAGTACTTC
few	NA	TRBV12-5	TRBJ2-1	CASGLGRFNEQFF	TGTGCTAGTGGTTTGGGGAGATTCAATGAGCAGTTCTTC
once	TRBD2	TRBV15	TRBJ2-1	CATSRGTSGTYEQFF	TGTGCCACCAGCAGAGGGACTAGCGGGACCTACGAGCAGTTCTTC
many	NA	TRBV28	TRBJ1-2	CASRSGTPNYGYTF	TGTGCCAGCCGGAGTGGTACTCCTAACTATGGCTACACCTTC
NA	NA	TRBV6-4	TRBJ2-3	CASRGFGGVGDTQYF	TGTGCCAGCAGAGGGTTTGGCGGGGTGGGAGATACGCAGTATTTT
NA	TRBD2	TRBV7-2	TRBJ2-1	CASSLRGGHEQFF	TGTGCCAGCAGCTTAAGGGGAGGGCATGAGCAGTTCTTC
medium-sized	NA	TRBV24-1	TRBJ2-1	CATSDQSPSSYNEQFF	TGTGCCACCAGTGATCAGAGCCCTAGCTCCTACAATGAGCAGTTCTTC
few	TRBD1	TRBV7-8	TRBJ2-4	CASSPQGAWQYF	TGTGCCAGCAGCCCACAGGGGGCTTGGCAGTACTTC
many	NA	TRBV27	TRBJ2-7	CASSLKPPPSYEQYF	TGTGCCAGCAGTTTAAAACCCCCTCCCTCCTACGAGCAGTACTTC
NA	TRBD1	TRBV11-3	TRBJ1-2	CASSTRQGNYGYTF	TGTGCCAGCAGCACGAGACAGGGAAACTATGGCTACACCTTC
NA	TRBD1	TRBV7-2	TRBJ2-7	CASKNRGDFYEQYF	TGTGCCAGCAAGAACAGGGGGGATTTCTACGAGCAGTACTTC
NA	NA	TRBV7-2	TRBJ2-5	CASSLVGRETQYF	TGTGCCAGCAGCTTAGTGGGTAGGGAGACCCAGTACTTC
NA	TRBD2	TRBV24-1	TRBJ2-5	CATSDPGTSGRDQETQYF	TGTGCCACCAGTGACCCCGGGACTAGCGGGAGGGACCAAGAGACCCAGTACTTC
NA	TRBD2	TRBV6-9	TRBJ2-5	CASSYAGGPRETQYF	TGTGCCAGCAGTTACGCGGGAGGGCCTAGGGAGACCCAGTACTTC
NA	NA	TRBV4-2	TRBJ1-3	CASSQDHSGNTIYF	TGTGCCAGCAGCCAAGACCACTCTGGAAACACCATATATTTT
NA	TRBD1	TRBV5-3	TRBJ1-1	CASSLSPTGGTEAFF	TGTGCCAGCAGCTTGAGTCCGACAGGGGGCACTGAAGCTTTCTTT
medium-sized	TRBD1	TRBV12-3/TRBV12-4	TRBJ1-1	CASSRTGNTEAFF	TGTGCCAGCAGCCGGACAGGGAACACTGAAGCTTTCTTT
NA	TRBD2	TRBV5-8	TRBJ2-3	CASSDPGLVGLDTQYF	TGCGCCAGCAGCGACCCGGGACTAGTCGGCTTAGATACGCAGTATTTT
many	NA	TRBV5-4	TRBJ2-3	CASSLAGPSTDTQYF	TGTGCCAGCAGCTTGGCGGGGCCTAGCACAGATACGCAGTATTTT
NA	NA	TRBV19	TRBJ2-7	CASSIRAGYEQYF	TGTGCCAGTAGTATTCGGGCAGGCTACGAGCAGTACTTC
NA	NA	TRBV28	TRBJ2-7	CASSRPGSYEQYF	TGTGCCAGCAGCCGTCCGGGCAGCTACGAGCAGTACTTC
NA	TRBD1	TRBV7-3	TRBJ2-1	CASSSATGGTQFF	TGTGCCAGCAGCTCAGCGACAGGGGGTACGCAGTTCTTC
many	TRBD1	TRBV11-2	TRBJ2-1	CASSSRDSSYNEQFF	TGTGCCAGCAGCAGCCGGGACAGCTCCTACAATGAGCAGTTCTTC
many	NA	TRBV10-1	TRBJ2-1	CASSESISTNEQFF	TGCGCCAGCAGTGAGTCGATCTCTACCAATGAGCAGTTCTTC
NA	NA	TRBV28	TRBJ1-5	CASSRNQPQHF	TGTGCCAGCAGCCGCAATCAGCCCCAGCATTTT
NA	NA	TRBV6-1	TRBJ2-1	CASSDWGGSYNEQFF	TGTGCCAGCAGTGATTGGGGTGGCTCCTACAATGAGCAGTTCTTC
few	TRBD1	TRBV20-1	TRBJ1-1	CSVRQGGNTEAFF	TGCAGTGTACGACAGGGGGGGAACACTGAAGCTTTCTTT
many	TRBD1	TRBV28	TRBJ1-1	CATQGAETEAFF	TGTGCCACCCAGGGGGCGGAAACTGAAGCTTTCTTT
NA	TRBD1	TRBV7-6	TRBJ2-5	CASIPGQAWETQYF	TGTGCCAGTATACCGGGACAGGCATGGGAGACCCAGTACTTC
many	TRBD1	TRBV7-2	TRBJ1-2	CASSPRTVTGSHYGYTF	TGTGCCAGCAGCCCTAGAACCGTGACAGGGTCCCACTATGGCTACACCTTC